This T cell receptor beta chain was documented in a study of regulatory T cells in long-lasting Graves disease. There are a few counts of this clonotype. V trimming: 7 bases; J trimming: 3 bases; junction bases outside the gene matches: 10. Per the germline V gene, CDR1 is MDHEN and CDR2 is SYDVKM. The CDR3 covers 16 residues. Construction of the TCR beta libraries employed iRepertoire HTBI primers in conjunction with Arm-PCR of CDR3 regions. TCRdb reprocessed the multiplex PCR reads via MiXCR and lists one record per CDR3 protein. The table records approximately 400,000 distinct CDR3 sequences, approximately 15% of them present only once. Sample time point: newly diagnosed GD, antithyroid drugs for less than 3 months. PBMC-extracted RNA yielded the TCR library. This sample was shared with a second study, whose subject was T cells in Graves' hyperthyroidism and ophthalmopathy. That publication notes: The study left out patients who had uncontrolled infection, other autoimmune disease, pregnancy or lactation. In making diagnoses, clinical symptoms, serum thyroxine and TRAb, thyroid ultrasound and orbital computed tomography were all used.

The genes are TRBV28 and TRBJ2-7; 12 bases are a match to TRBD1. The clonotype was recovered from a woman under 40 with Graves disease. The specimen comprised peripheral blood mononuclear cells (PBMCs), sampled at new diagnosis, from a patient treated with antithyroid drugs. The CDR3 sequence: CASNRDRGRINYEQYF. In DNA form, the CDR3 reads TGTGCCAGCAACAGGGACAGGGGGCGTATTAACTACGAGCAGTACTTC.